Below, 20 T cell receptor beta chains from the same sample are listed, as sequenced in a study of PD-1 blockade in classical Hodgkin lymphoma. Every patient experienced relapse after autologous stem cell transplantation, and brentuximab vedotin exposure varied. Sequencing was performed with immunoSEQ multiplex PCR; in TCRdb, only in-frame clones are kept and a portion is missing. The sample lists about 21,000 clones; 68% were seen once. Sequenced here: peripheral blood mononuclear cells (PBMCs), sampled at baseline. These receptors were collected from a human donor with classical Hodgkin lymphoma.

Only a few counts were recorded for this clone. The V and J genes are TRBV28 and TRBJ1-2, with 9 bases aligning to TRBD1. The length of the CDR3 is 15 residues. Trimming took 8 bases from V and 1 from J; bases not matched to a gene: 8. Germline V lookup: CDR1 MDHEN, CDR2 SYDVKM. The CDR3 coding sequence is TGTGCCAGCCAGACAGGGGGTGGGGGTAACTATGGCTACACCTTC. It codes for CASQTGGGGNYGYTF.

This clone was counted a few times. V gene TRBV5-1 combines with J gene TRBJ2-7, with D maybe TRBD1 (5 bases). This CDR3 spans 15 amino acids. In germline, CDR1 is SGHRS, CDR2 YFSETQ. Trimming removed 0 bases from V and 3 bases from J, with 13 bases in between. The CDR3 sequence: CASSLAYRQGYEQYF. The CDR3 bases are TGCGCCAGCAGCTTGGCCTATAGGCAGGGCTACGAGCAGTACTTC.

The chain links TRBV2 to TRBJ2-1, with D perhaps given as TRBD1 or TRBD2 (5 bases each). Germline lookup yields CDR1 SNHLY and CDR2 FYNNEI. Trimming stripped 7 bases from V and 3 bases from J, with 16 bases between. There are 15 residues in the CDR3. The CDR3 bases are TGTGCCAGCACTGCGGGCAGGGTCAACTACAATGAGCAGTTCTTC. Protein: CASTAGRVNYNEQFF.

The chain combines TRBV5-1 with TRBJ2-1; TRBD2 matches at 8 bases. The CDR3 extends over 16 amino acids. The germline CDR1 and CDR2 sequences are SGHRS and YFSETQ. Trimming cost V 4 bases and J 7 bases; bases outside gene matches: 13. CDR3 sequence: CASSPDGAGAGNEQFF. CDR3 bases: TGCGCCAGCAGCCCCGATGGAGCGGGGGCGGGAAATGAGCAGTTCTTC.

V gene TRBV18 combines with J gene TRBJ1-4; the D is unclear. Per germline, CDR1 KGHSH and CDR2 LQKENI. The CDR3 totals 16 residues. Trimming pared 2 bases from V and 3 bases from J, leaving 13 bases between. CDR3 in amino acids: CASSPWYQVPNEKLFF. The DNA for the CDR3 is TGTGCCAGCTCACCATGGTACCAGGTGCCTAATGAAAAACTGTTTTTT.

This clone counts as medium-sized. V and J are TRBV28 and TRBJ1-2, with a weak D call TRBD1 (5 bases). Germline loops: CDR1 MDHEN, CDR2 SYDVKM. Trimming removed 7 bases at V and 1 base at J, with 13 bases between. The CDR3 has 14 residues. The CDR3 loop is CASNNGAGNYGYTF. The DNA for the CDR3 is TGTGCCAGCAACAATGGGGCGGGTAACTATGGCTACACCTTC.

The CDR3 DNA follows: TGCGCCAGCCCCATCAGAGGGAGGCTCACAGATACGCAGTATTTT. It translates to CASPIRGRLTDTQYF. The rearrangement uses TRBV10-1 and TRBJ2-3, with D possibly matching TRBD2 (6 bases). The CDR3 has 15 amino acids. Trimming shortened V by 8 bases and J by 2 bases, and 17 bases separated the two germline ends. The germline gives CDR1 WNHNN, CDR2 SYGVQD (reference sequence).

Note on this clone: The junction does not match germline at one end; this may be a read error. The chain uses TRBV5-1 and TRBJ2-7; either TRBD1 or TRBD2 may fit D (6 bases each). CDR1 is SGHRS and CDR2 is YFSETQ in the germline V gene. The CDR3 is 15 amino acids. CDR3 amino acids: CASSFPAGGIYEQYF. The DNA for the CDR3 is TGTGCCAGCAGCTTTCCCGCCGGGGGCATCTACGAGCAGTACTTC. Full variable domain (remainder filled in from reference TRBV5-1 and TRBJ2-7): KAGVTQTPRYLIKTRGQQVTLSCSPISGHRSVSWYQQTPGQGLQFLFEYFSETQRNKGNFPGRFSGRQFSNSRSEMNVSTLELGDSALYLCASSFPAGGIYEQYFGPGTRLTVT.

The chain employs TRBV23-1 and TRBJ2-7, with unresolved D. TRBV23-1 is filed as an ORF, its function uncertain. With 2 bases removed from V and 3 bases from J, the gap between germline ends came to 8 bases. CDR3 length equals 13 residues. The CDR3 protein is CASSQKKFYEQYF. In DNA, the CDR3 is TGCGCCAGCAGTCAAAAAAAATTCTACGAGCAGTACTTC.

The chain uses TRBV6-5 and TRBJ1-2; a weak D match, TRBD1 (6 bases). CDR1 and CDR2 from the germline V gene are MNHEY and SVGAGI. V was clipped by 1 base and J by 2 bases, with 11 bases between them. There are 15 residues in the CDR3. CDR3 sequence reads: CASSYYRASNYGYTF. CDR3 DNA sequence: TGTGCCAGCAGTTACTACAGGGCGAGCAACTATGGCTACACCTTC.

The rearrangement uses TRBV6-5 and TRBJ2-2; TRBD1 might be the D (5 bases). V shed 7 bases and J shed 3 bases, with 9 bases lying between them. The CDR3 is 13 amino acids. CDR1 is MNHEY, CDR2 SVGAGI, per germline. The CDR3 sequence is CASTDSYTGELFF. The CDR3 nucleotides are TGTGCCAGCACCGACAGTTACACCGGGGAGCTGTTTTTT.

By frequency in the sample, this clone is medium-sized (0.01 to 0.1%). The genes are TRBV28 and TRBJ1-2; D is unclear. V was pared by 2 bases and J by 8 bases, with 15 bases between. Germline CDR1 MDHEN, CDR2 SYDVKM. The CDR3 has 14 residues. The CDR3 region has the DNA TGTGCCAGCAGTTTAAGTCCGCGTGTCGGGGGCTACACCTTC. It yields the protein CASSLSPRVGGYTF.

A word on this clone: The same CDR3 arises from other DNA sequences in this sample as well. The rearrangement joins TRBV7-9 to TRBJ2-7; 9 bases map to TRBD1. The V gene end was trimmed by 5 bases and the J gene end by 4 bases; junction bases not matched to a gene: 3. This CDR3 comprises 13 residues. Germline CDR1 and CDR2: SEHNR and FQNEAQ (reference sequence). The CDR3 DNA is TGTGCCAGCAGCGTTGGACAGGGGTACGAGCAGTACTTC. It codes for CASSVGQGYEQYF.

The chain is built from TRBV7-2 and TRBJ1-1; TRBD1 aligns across 7 bases. V shed 3 bases and J 1 base; nucleotides not matched to a gene: 5. Germline lookup yields CDR1 SGHTA and CDR2 FQGNSA. The length of the CDR3 is 15 residues. CDR3: CASSFLRDRNTEAFF. CDR3 bases: TGTGCCAGCAGCTTCCTCCGGGACAGGAACACTGAAGCTTTCTTT.

This chain joins TRBV4-1 and TRBJ2-7, with a tentative D call TRBD2 (5 bases). The V end was cut by 4 bases, the J end by 4 bases, with 17 bases between. The V gene's germline CDR1 is MGHRA and CDR2 YSYEKL. The CDR3 is 15 residues long. The CDR3 nucleotides are TGCGCCAGCAGCCCACGGCTGAAGGGAGCTTACGAGCAGTACTTC. Its translation: CASSPRLKGAYEQYF.

This clone was seen only a few times. CDR3 coding DNA: TGTGCCAGCAGCTTGGCCGCGGGGGGCCCAGCCAAAAACATTCAGTACTTC. Translated, it gives CASSLAAGGPAKNIQYF. The chain joins TRBV5-6 to TRBJ2-4; 8 bases map to TRBD2. The J segment lost 0 bases and the V segment lost 0 bases, leaving 5 bases of the junction unmatched. CDR1 SGHDT and CDR2 YYEEEE come from the germline V gene. CDR3 size: 17 residues.

This chain uses TRBV10-3 with TRBJ2-3; 7 bases agree with TRBD2. Germline V lookup: CDR1 ENHRY, CDR2 SYGVKD. The ends lost 8 bases at V and 0 bases at J; junction bases unmatched: 8. This CDR3 has 15 residues. The CDR3 region is CAILAGTTSTDTQYF. The CDR3, as DNA: TGTGCCATCTTGGCGGGGACTACTAGCACAGATACGCAGTATTTT.

About this clone: At one end the junction does not follow the germline gene, possibly because of a read error. This rearrangement joins TRBV5-4 to TRBJ1-1; D is unclear. Germline CDR1 SGHNT, CDR2 YYREEE (reference sequence). The CDR3 runs 12 residues. CDR3 bases: TGTGCCAGCAGCTTGGCGGGGTTTGAATCTTTCTTT. As protein: CASSLAGFESFF. The whole variable domain, filled in from reference TRBV5-4 and TRBJ1-1, reads ETGVTQSPTHLIKTRGQQVTLRCSSQSGHNTVSWYQQALGQGPQFIFQYYREEENGRGNFPPRFSGLQFPNYSSELNVNALELDDSALYLCASSLAGFESFFGQGTRLTVV.

J is TRBJ1-1 and V is TRBV27, with no clear D. The V gene's germline CDR1 is MNHEY and CDR2 SMNVEV (reference sequence). Trimming took off 6 bases at V and 4 bases at J, with 21 bases between the two ends. The CDR3 runs 16 residues. The CDR3 reads CASRPSRLVSITEAFF. The CDR3 coding sequence is TGTGCCAGCAGGCCCTCTCGGCTAGTTTCGATCACTGAAGCTTTCTTT.

The rearrangement uses TRBV5-6 and TRBJ2-7; perhaps TRBD2 as D (6 bases). The CDR3 has 14 amino acids. Germline V gene lookup returns CDR1 SGHDT and CDR2 YYEEEE. The V end lost 2 bases, the J end lost 2 bases, and 11 bases lay between the germline ends. Written as DNA, the CDR3 is TGTGCCAGCAGCTTAGGAGGGAACCCCTACGAGCAGTACTTC. This sequence encodes CASSLGGNPYEQYF. Filled out from reference TRBV5-6 and TRBJ2-7, the complete variable domain reads DAGVTQSPTHLIKTRGQQVTLRCSPKSGHDTVSWYQQALGQGPQFIFQYYEEEERQRGNFPDRFSGHQFPNYSSELNVNALLLGDSALYLCASSLGGNPYEQYFGPGTRLTVT.